Each of the 15 T cell receptor beta chains below was sequenced from the same sample in a study of CD8+ T cells in alopecia areata. Treatment specified: oral pan-JAK inhibitor, 5-10 mg twice daily. Sequencing used cDNA as its template, made by extracting RNA and reverse transcribing it. Method: immunoSEQ multiplex PCR; TCRdb's copy keeps in-frame clones and lacks some. The data hold around 100,000 clones, with about 60% observed a single time. Here the sequenced sample was CD8+ T cells sorted from blood, taken around week 55, from a patient treated with tofacitinib. The receptor source for this set is a human donor with alopecia areata.

The chain combines TRBV6-5 with TRBJ1-1; possible D gene TRBD1, 5 bases. V lost 11 bases, J lost 1 base, and 11 bases lay in between. CDR3 length equals 12 residues. Germline V lookup: CDR1 MNHEY, CDR2 SVGAGI. For the CDR3, the DNA is TGTGCCCAACGGGGGGGGAACACTGAAGCTTTCTTT. It yields the protein CAQRGGNTEAFF.

This clone was recorded only once. CDR3 nucleotide sequence: TGCAGCGCTGGGAACCTCGCGAGGTCCCCTAACCCCGGGGAGCTGTTTTTT. This codes for CSAGNLARSPNPGELFF. The chain uses TRBV29-1 and TRBJ2-2; D gene ambiguous. The CDR3 runs to 17 residues. Trimming stripped 7 bases from V and 6 bases from J, with 27 bases between. Looked up from germline, CDR1 is SQVTM and CDR2 is ANQGSEA.

This sequence joins TRBV7-9 and TRBJ1-1; no firm D call. This CDR3 has 13 residues. Per germline, CDR1 SEHNR and CDR2 FQNEAQ (reference sequence). V lost 3 bases, J lost 11 bases, and 16 bases lay in between. Here the CDR3 reads CASSLTDGRAAFF. The CDR3 DNA reads as TGTGCCAGCAGCTTGACGGACGGGAGAGCCGCTTTCTTT.

J is TRBJ1-1 and V is TRBV6-1, with D possibly matching TRBD1 (5 bases). The length of the CDR3 is 12 residues. Germline CDR1 and CDR2: MNHNS and SASEGT. Trimming left V 6 bases short and J 8 bases short, with 13 bases between. The CDR3 coding sequence is TGTGCCAGCAGCGTAGACAGTCAAGAAGCTTTCTTT. This translates into CASSVDSQEAFF.

This clone was counted between two and nine times. The chain carries TRBV7-9 and TRBJ2-7, with D perhaps matching TRBD2 (6 bases). The ends were cut back, 6 bases at V and 4 bases at J, with 16 bases in the middle. The CDR3 sequence is 14 residues long. The germline V gene has CDR1 SEHNR and CDR2 FQNEAQ (reference sequence). The CDR3 DNA is TGTGCCAGCAGAACCCCGGGGAGGTCGTACGAGCAGTACTTC. Its translation is CASRTPGRSYEQYF. Using reference TRBV7-9 and TRBJ2-7 for the parts outside the CDR3, the full variable domain is DTGVSQNPRHKITKRGQNVTFRCDPISEHNRLYWYRQTLGQGPEFLTYFQNEAQLEKSRLLSDRFSAERPKGSFSTLEIQRTEQGDSAMYLCASRTPGRSYEQYFGPGTRLTVT.

The V call is TRBV7-9, the J call TRBJ2-7; the D gene could be TRBD1 or TRBD2 (5 bases each). The CDR3 is made up of 11 amino acids. The germline V gene has CDR1 SEHNR and CDR2 FQNEAQ (reference sequence). The ends were cut back, 4 bases at V and 4 bases at J, with 5 bases in the middle. The CDR3 DNA reads TGTGCCAGCAGCTGGGGGTACGAGCAGTACTTC. This encodes CASSWGYEQYF.

The rearrangement uses TRBV2 and TRBJ2-3; 10 bases align to TRBD2. Germline lookup yields CDR1 SNHLY and CDR2 FYNNEI. V lost 8 bases, J lost 3 bases, and 8 bases stayed unmatched. CDR3 length: 15 residues. The CDR3 DNA follows: TGTGCCAGCGACCTTAGCGGGGGGAGGACAGATACGCAGTATTTT. Protein sequence: CASDLSGGRTDTQYF.

The chain has TRBV15 and TRBJ1-2; 11 bases are a match to TRBD1. Germline assignment: CDR1 LNHNV and CDR2 YYDKDF (reference sequence). V dropped 5 bases and J dropped 6; count of bases not matched to a gene: 5. The CDR3 is 14 residues long. The CDR3 DNA follows: TGTGCCACCAGCGCGAGGGACAGGGGGAATGGCTACACCTTC. Amino acids: CATSARDRGNGYTF.

The sample holds a few counts of this clone. The V gene is TRBV19, the J gene TRBJ2-2; D unclear. The length of the CDR3 is 11 residues. The V gene lost 3 bases and the J gene lost 6 bases, with 2 bases spanning the gap. Germline V CDR1 and CDR2: LNHDA, SQIVND (reference sequence). CDR3 protein: CASSIPGELFF. In DNA, the CDR3 is TGTGCCAGTAGTATTCCCGGGGAGCTGTTTTTT.

V gene TRBV13 combines with J gene TRBJ1-2, with D unclear. Trimming pared 2 bases from V and 6 bases from J, leaving 7 bases between. Germline CDR1 and CDR2: PRHDT and FYEKMQ (reference sequence). The CDR3 is made up of 12 amino acids. In DNA, the CDR3 is TGTGCCAGCAGCTTATCGAGGGATGGCTACACCTTC. As protein: CASSLSRDGYTF.

Turning to this clone: At one boundary the junction diverges from the germline segment, which might be a read error. This rearrangement joins TRBV2 to TRBJ1-2, with a tentative D call TRBD1 (5 bases). The CDR3 totals 10 residues. From germline, CDR1 is SNHLY and CDR2 FYNNEI. CDR3 region: CASSGWDVGF. CDR3 nucleotide sequence: TGTGCCAGCAGTGGATGGGACGTAGGCTTC.

This clone turned up a few times. This chain links TRBV7-8 with TRBJ2-4, with 7 bases identical to TRBD1. With V trimmed by 3 bases and J by 11 bases, 7 bases remained unmatched. In germline, CDR1 is SGHVS, CDR2 FQNEAQ. The CDR3 is made up of 13 amino acids. CDR3 bases: TGTGCCAGCAGCTTCTATGACAGGGCTTTTCAGTACTTC. Translating it yields CASSFYDRAFQYF.

This clone is a singleton in its sample. The CDR3 region is CASRARGYEQYF. DNA for the CDR3: TGTGCCAGCAGAGCAAGAGGTTACGAGCAGTACTTC. The V gene is TRBV27, the J gene TRBJ2-7; D ambiguous. V was trimmed by 6 bases and J by 4 bases, leaving 10 bases between them. The CDR3 is 12 amino acids. CDR1 and CDR2 from the germline V gene are MNHEY and SMNVEV (reference sequence).

The V and J genes are TRBV9 and TRBJ2-5, with D maybe TRBD2 (7 bases). Trimming left V 6 bases short and J 2 bases short, with 20 bases between. This CDR3 has 16 residues. Per the germline V gene, CDR1 is SGDLS and CDR2 is YYNGEE. CDR3 amino acids: CASTPRGADLQETQYF. The CDR3, as DNA: TGTGCCAGCACACCCCGGGGGGCTGACCTTCAAGAGACCCAGTACTTC.

The chain uses TRBV6-6 and TRBJ1-6; D not resolved. The CDR3 is 11 residues long. The germline gives CDR1 MNHNY, CDR2 SVGAGI (reference sequence). Trimming took off 7 bases at V and 5 bases at J, with 3 bases between the two ends. The CDR3, as DNA: TGTGCCAGCAAGGATAATTCACCCCTCCACTTT. This gives the protein CASKDNSPLHF.